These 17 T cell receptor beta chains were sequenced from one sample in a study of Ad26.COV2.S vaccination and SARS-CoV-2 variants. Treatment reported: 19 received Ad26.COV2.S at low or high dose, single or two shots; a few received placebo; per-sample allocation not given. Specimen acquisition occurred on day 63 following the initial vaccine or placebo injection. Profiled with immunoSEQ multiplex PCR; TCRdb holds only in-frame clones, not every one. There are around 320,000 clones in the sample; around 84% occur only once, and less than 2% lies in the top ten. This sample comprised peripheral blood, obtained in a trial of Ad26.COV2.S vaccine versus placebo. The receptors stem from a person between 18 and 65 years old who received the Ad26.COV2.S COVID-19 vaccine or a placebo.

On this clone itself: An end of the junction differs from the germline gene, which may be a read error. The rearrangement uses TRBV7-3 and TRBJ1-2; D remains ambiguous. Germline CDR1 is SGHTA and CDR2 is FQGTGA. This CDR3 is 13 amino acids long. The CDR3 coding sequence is TGTGCCAGCAGCCCCGGTGCTAACCATGGCTACACCTTC. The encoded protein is CASSPGANHGYTF.

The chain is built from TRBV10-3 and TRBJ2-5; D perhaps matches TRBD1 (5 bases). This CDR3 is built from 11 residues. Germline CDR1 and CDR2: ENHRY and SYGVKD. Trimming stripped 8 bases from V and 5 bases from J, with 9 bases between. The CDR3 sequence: CAIGQGETQYF. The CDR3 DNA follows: TGTGCCATCGGCCAGGGCGAGACCCAGTACTTC.

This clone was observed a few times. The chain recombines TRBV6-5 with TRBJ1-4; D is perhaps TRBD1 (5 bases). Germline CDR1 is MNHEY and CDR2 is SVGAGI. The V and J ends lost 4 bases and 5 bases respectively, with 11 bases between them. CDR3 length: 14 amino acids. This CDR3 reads CASSSGLPNEKLFF. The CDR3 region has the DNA TGTGCCAGCAGTTCGGGACTCCCAAATGAAAAACTGTTTTTT.

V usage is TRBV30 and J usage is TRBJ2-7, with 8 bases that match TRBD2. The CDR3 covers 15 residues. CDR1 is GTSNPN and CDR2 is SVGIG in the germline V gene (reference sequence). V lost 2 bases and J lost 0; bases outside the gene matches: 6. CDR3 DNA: TGTGCCTGGAGTCGGCGGGGGGTTAACTCCTACGAGCAGTACTTC. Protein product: CAWSRRGVNSYEQYF.

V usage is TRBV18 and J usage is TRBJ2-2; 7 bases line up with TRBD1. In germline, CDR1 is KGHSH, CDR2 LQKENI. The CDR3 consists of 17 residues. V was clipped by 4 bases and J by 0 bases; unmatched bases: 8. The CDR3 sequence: CASSRDRVSPNTGELFF. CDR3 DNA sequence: TGTGCCAGCTCACGCGACAGGGTGTCCCCGAACACCGGGGAGCTGTTTTTT. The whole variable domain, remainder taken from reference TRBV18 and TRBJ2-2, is NAGVMQNPRHLVRRRGQEARLRCSPMKGHSHVYWYRQLPEEGLKFMVYLQKENIIDESGMPKERFSAEFPKEGPSILRIQQVVRGDSAAYFCASSRDRVSPNTGELFFGEGSRLTVL.

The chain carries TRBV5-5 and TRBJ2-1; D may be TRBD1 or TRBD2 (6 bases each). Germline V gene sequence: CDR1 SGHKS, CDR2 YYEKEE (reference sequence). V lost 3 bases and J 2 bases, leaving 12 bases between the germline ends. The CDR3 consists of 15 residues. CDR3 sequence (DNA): TGTGCCAGCAGCTCGAGGGGGGTCCCCTACAATGAGCAGTTCTTC. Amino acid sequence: CASSSRGVPYNEQFF.

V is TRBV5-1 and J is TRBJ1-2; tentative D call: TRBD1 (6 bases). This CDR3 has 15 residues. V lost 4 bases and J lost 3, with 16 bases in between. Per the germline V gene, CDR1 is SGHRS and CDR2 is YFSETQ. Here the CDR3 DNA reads TGCGCCAGCAGCGATGGCCCAGGGGATCACTATGGCTACACCTTC. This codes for CASSDGPGDHYGYTF.

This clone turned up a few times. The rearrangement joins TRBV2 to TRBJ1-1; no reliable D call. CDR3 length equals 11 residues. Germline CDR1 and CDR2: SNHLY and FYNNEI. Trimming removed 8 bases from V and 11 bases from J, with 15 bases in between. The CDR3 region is CASLSGRLAFF. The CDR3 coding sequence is TGTGCCAGCCTTTCAGGCAGGTTGGCTTTCTTT.

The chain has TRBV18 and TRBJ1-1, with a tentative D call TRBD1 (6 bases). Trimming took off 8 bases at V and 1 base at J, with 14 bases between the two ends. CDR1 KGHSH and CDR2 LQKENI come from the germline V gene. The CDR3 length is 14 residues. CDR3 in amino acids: CASLTRGANTEAFF. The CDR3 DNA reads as TGTGCCAGCCTTACAAGGGGGGCGAACACTGAAGCTTTCTTT.

As DNA, the CDR3 is TGTGCCTGGAGTGAGGGGAGGATCGGAAACACCATATATTTT. Protein sequence: CAWSEGRIGNTIYF. This chain connects TRBV30 to TRBJ1-3, with D perhaps matching TRBD1 (5 bases). V shed 1 base and J shed 4 bases, with 11 bases lying between them. Germline CDR1 reads GTSNPN; CDR2 reads SVGIG (reference sequence). The CDR3 length is 14 residues.

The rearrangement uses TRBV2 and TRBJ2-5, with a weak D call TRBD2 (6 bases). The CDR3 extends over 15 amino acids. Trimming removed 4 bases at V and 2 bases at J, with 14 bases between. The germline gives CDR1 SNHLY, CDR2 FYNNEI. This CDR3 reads CASSAGSGTQETQYF. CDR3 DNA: TGTGCCAGCAGTGCCGGCTCTGGGACTCAAGAGACCCAGTACTTC.

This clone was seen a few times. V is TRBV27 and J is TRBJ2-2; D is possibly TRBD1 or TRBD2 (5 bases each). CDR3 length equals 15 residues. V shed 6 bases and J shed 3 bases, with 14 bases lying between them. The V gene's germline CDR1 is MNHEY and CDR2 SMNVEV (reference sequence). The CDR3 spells CASSLRDPDTGELFF. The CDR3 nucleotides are TGTGCCAGCAGCCTCAGGGACCCCGACACCGGGGAGCTGTTTTTT.

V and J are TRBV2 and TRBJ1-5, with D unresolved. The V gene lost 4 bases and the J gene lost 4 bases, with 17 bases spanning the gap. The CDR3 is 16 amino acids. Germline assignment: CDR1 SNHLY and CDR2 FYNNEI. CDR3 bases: TGTGCCAGCAGTGCCAAGCGGGGAGGGAGAAATCAGCCCCAGCATTTT. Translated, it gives CASSAKRGGRNQPQHF.

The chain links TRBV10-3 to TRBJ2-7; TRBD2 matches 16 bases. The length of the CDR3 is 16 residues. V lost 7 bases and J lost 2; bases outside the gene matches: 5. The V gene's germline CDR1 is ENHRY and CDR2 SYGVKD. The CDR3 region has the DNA TGTGCCATCAAACCCGGGACTAGCGGGGGGGCCTACGAGCAGTACTTC. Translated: CAIKPGTSGGAYEQYF.

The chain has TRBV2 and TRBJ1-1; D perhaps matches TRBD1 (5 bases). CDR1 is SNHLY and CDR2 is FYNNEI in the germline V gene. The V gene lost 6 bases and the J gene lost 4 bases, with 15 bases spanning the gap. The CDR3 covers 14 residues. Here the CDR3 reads CASRGGYVGTEAFF. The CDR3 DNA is TGTGCCAGCAGGGGGGGTTATGTGGGCACTGAAGCTTTCTTT.

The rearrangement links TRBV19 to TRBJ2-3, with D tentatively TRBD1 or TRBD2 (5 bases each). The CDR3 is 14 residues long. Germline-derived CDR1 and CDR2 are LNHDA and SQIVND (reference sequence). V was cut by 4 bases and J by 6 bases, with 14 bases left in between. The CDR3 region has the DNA TGTGCCAGTAGTACCGGGACCGCCGGCGATACGCAGTATTTT. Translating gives CASSTGTAGDTQYF.

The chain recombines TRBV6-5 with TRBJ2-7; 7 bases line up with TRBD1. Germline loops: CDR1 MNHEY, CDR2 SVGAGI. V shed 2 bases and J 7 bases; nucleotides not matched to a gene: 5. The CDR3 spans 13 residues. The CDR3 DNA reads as TGTGCCAGCAGTTACGCACAGGGGCTTGAGCAGTACTTC. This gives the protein CASSYAQGLEQYF.